A selection of T cell receptor beta chains follows, all from one sample in a study of cytomegalovirus exposure and HLA in healthy donors. Repertoires were generated with immunoSEQ multiplex PCR, while TCRdb's copy carries only in-frame clones and drops some. The table shows roughly 110,000 clones, with 70% occurring only once. The specimen sequenced was PBMCs. These receptor sequences come from a man aged 25-45 years in good health and CMV-seropositive. Each CDR3 is given without its conserved first and last residue. The D gene is left open where the match is weak.

v_call	d_call	cdr3_aa
TRBV27	TRBD2	ASALAGIKQF
TRBV7-3	TRBD1	ASSTSGTGNEQF
TRBV2	NA	ASAQTEAF
TRBV27	TRBD1	ASSTLTGKGGTEAF
TRBV5-6	NA	ASSLVDSRETQY
TRBV5-1	NA	ASSLRGAQENSPLH
TRBV9	TRBD1	ASSVGQGASYEQY
TRBV11-3	NA	ASSSYRETEAF
TRBV12-5	NA	ASGLGQGSLGNTIY
TRBV5-1	TRBD1	APPGQGHEQY
TRBV5-5	NA	ASSFLQTEAF